These 19 T cell receptor beta chains originate from one sample sequenced in a study of T cells expressing NK-cell markers. TCRdb reprocessed the 5' RACE reads and keeps a single row for each CDR3 protein, giving no DNA. The repertoire table contains roughly 390,000 distinct CDR3 sequences. Sample: blood T cells: a sorted CD56 or NKG2C T cell subset, CD4+ or CD8+ T cells, or bulk PBMC T cells (not recorded which). The receptors stem from a man aged 18-70 years in good health.

This sequence joins TRBV10-3 and TRBJ2-5; TCRdb gives TRBD1 as the D gene, but with no DNA this cannot be confirmed. CDR1 is ENHRY and CDR2 is SYGVKD in the germline V gene. The CDR3 is 14 residues long. The CDR3 spells CAISETGGSETQYF.

The V call is TRBV5-1, the J call TRBJ2-4; TCRdb indicates TRBD1, and absent DNA this call remains unverified. Germline V lookup: CDR1 SGHRS, CDR2 YFSETQ. This CDR3 is built from 16 residues. This CDR3 reads CASSLVPTGAKNIQYF.

The V gene is TRBV12-3 or TRBV12-4, the J gene TRBJ1-3; TCRdb indicates TRBD1, and absent DNA this call remains unverified. This CDR3 is 14 amino acids long. CDR3 amino acids: CASHRSGSGNTIYF.

This chain links TRBV5-1 with TRBJ1-1; checking the TCRdb D call of TRBD1 is not possible without DNA. CDR1 is SGHRS, CDR2 YFSETQ, per germline. The CDR3 consists of 14 residues. This chain's CDR3 is CASRKGRGIGEAFF. Full variable domain (outside the CDR3, taken from reference TRBV5-1 and TRBJ1-1): KAGVTQTPRYLIKTRGQQVTLSCSPISGHRSVSWYQQTPGQGLQFLFEYFSETQRNKGNFPGRFSGRQFSNSRSEMNVSTLELGDSALYLCASRKGRGIGEAFFGQGTRLTVV.

V gene TRBV2 combines with J gene TRBJ1-4; TCRdb picks TRBD1, but there is no DNA to check that call. There are 15 residues in the CDR3. Germline V lookup: CDR1 SNHLY, CDR2 FYNNEI. The CDR3 loop is CASSEEDRVNEKLFF.

V usage is TRBV5-4 and J usage is TRBJ2-7; TCRdb returns TRBD1, unconfirmable since there is no DNA. CDR1 is SGHNT, CDR2 YYREEE, per germline (reference sequence). This CDR3 is 14 amino acids long. CDR3 region: CASSPPGVGDEQYF.

The gene calls are TRBV28 and TRBJ2-3. This CDR3 spans 13 amino acids. Germline-derived CDR1 and CDR2 are MDHEN and SYDVKM. The CDR3 here is CASSIFFADTQYF.

The chain's CDR3 is CASSRRQGAGYTF. The chain recombines TRBV6-1 with TRBJ1-2; TCRdb's D gene call, TRBD1, goes unchecked for lack of DNA. The CDR3 length is 13 residues. Germline CDR1 MNHNS, CDR2 SASEGT.

The rearrangement joins TRBV29-1 to TRBJ2-3; the D gene TCRdb calls, TRBD2, cannot be checked with no DNA. The CDR3 consists of 15 residues. Germline CDR1 and CDR2: SQVTM and ANQGSEA. CDR3 sequence reads: CSVDGASGTAGTQYF.

This chain joins TRBV5-5 and TRBJ1-4. CDR1 and CDR2 from the germline V gene are SGHKS and YYEKEE (reference sequence). There are 16 residues in the CDR3. The CDR3 region is CASSPLAGSVNEKLFF.

This chain joins TRBV5-6 and TRBJ2-1; the TCRdb D gene call, TRBD1, has no DNA to confirm it. CDR3 length equals 17 residues. Germline V gene sequence: CDR1 SGHDT, CDR2 YYEEEE. CDR3 sequence: CASSLFRQRGPYNEQFF.

V usage is TRBV2 and J usage is TRBJ2-7; the D call of TRBD2 rests on TCRdb alone, since no DNA is present to check it. The length of the CDR3 is 13 residues. CDR1 is SNHLY, CDR2 FYNNEI, per germline. The CDR3 protein is CASSPGVAGEQYF.

This chain uses TRBV9 with TRBJ2-2; as DNA is missing, the TRBD2 call by TCRdb cannot be tested. Germline-derived CDR1 and CDR2 are SGDLS and YYNGEE. This CDR3 has 18 residues. The CDR3 here is CASSVGLAGATNTGELFF.

The chain links TRBV7-9 to TRBJ2-1; TCRdb selects TRBD1, and the lack of DNA leaves this call unchecked. From germline, CDR1 is SEHNR and CDR2 FQNEAQ (reference sequence). The CDR3 has 16 residues. The CDR3 here is CASSPHRGSAYNEQFF.

The genes are TRBV6-5 and TRBJ2-5; TCRdb outputs TRBD1, but without DNA this stays unchecked. The CDR3 runs 12 residues. CDR1 MNHEY and CDR2 SVGAGI come from the germline V gene. The CDR3 loop reads CASRRQDGTQYF.

This sequence joins TRBV28 and TRBJ1-1. The CDR3 has 14 residues. Per germline, CDR1 MDHEN and CDR2 SYDVKM. The CDR3 protein is CASSLNSRSNEAFF.

This chain joins TRBV20-1 and TRBJ1-4; TCRdb outputs TRBD1, but without DNA this stays unchecked. The CDR3 runs to 13 residues. In germline, CDR1 is DFQATT, CDR2 SNEGSKA (reference sequence). The CDR3 spells CSASPGRDDKLFF.

This rearrangement joins TRBV10-3 to TRBJ2-7. Germline loops: CDR1 ENHRY, CDR2 SYGVKD. This CDR3 spans 12 amino acids. The CDR3: CATRQGSDEQYF.

This sequence joins TRBV28 and TRBJ1-2; TCRdb's assignment of TRBD1 cannot be checked, as there is no DNA. The CDR3 contains 14 residues. CDR1 MDHEN and CDR2 SYDVKM come from the germline V gene. The CDR3 region is CASSSMTGPYGYTF.